These T cell receptor beta chains were read from a single sample in a study of T cells in Graves' hyperthyroidism and ophthalmopathy. In TCRdb, the multiplex PCR reads were re-called with MiXCR into one record per CDR3 protein. The profile shows approximately 330,000 distinct CDR3 sequences, around 20% of them singletons. Sequencing input: blood. These receptors were obtained from a woman between 50 and 59 years old with Graves' hyperthyroidism. The CDR3 runs from the conserved cysteine through the conserved F or W. A D gene is named only where the DNA matches it firmly. Clone size appears in some rows only: once, few, many, or a class for an expanded clone.

j_call,clone_size,v_call,d_call,cdr3_aa,cdr3_nt
TRBJ1-2,few,TRBV20-1,TRBD1,CSAPGGTGGANYGYTF,TGCAGTGCTCCAGGGGGGACAGGAGGGGCTAACTATGGCTACACCTTC
TRBJ2-7,many,TRBV30,TRBD2,CAWSFGGGGIRREQYF,TGTGCCTGGAGCTTTGGGGGCGGGGGGATTCGTCGGGAGCAGTACTTC
TRBJ2-2,many,TRBV2,TRBD2,CASSSLAGGGTGELFF,TGTGCCAGCAGTTCCTTAGCGGGAGGAGGCACCGGGGAGCTGTTTTTT
TRBJ2-7,-,TRBV10-2,-,CASSKSLGLEQYF,TGCGCCAGCAGCAAGTCTCTGGGGCTCGAGCAGTACTTC
TRBJ2-5,many,TRBV7-2,-,CASSLDQGGSETQYF,TGTGCCAGCAGCTTAGATCAGGGCGGGTCGGAGACCCAGTACTTC
TRBJ2-5,-,TRBV11-2,TRBD2,CASSLGGLAGLGETQYF,TGTGCCAGCAGCTTAGGAGGACTAGCGGGTTTGGGAGAGACCCAGTACTTC
TRBJ2-3,-,TRBV2,TRBD2,CASSEQRDAVTQYF,TGTGCCAGCAGTGAACAGCGGGACGCCGTTACGCAGTATTTT
TRBJ2-7,many,TRBV5-1,-,CASSQAAGKDEQYF,TGCGCCAGCAGCCAAGCGGCAGGGAAGGACGAGCAGTACTTC
TRBJ2-2,many,TRBV29-1,-,CSVINDRTYTGELFF,TGCAGCGTCATAAACGACAGGACATACACCGGGGAGCTGTTTTTT
TRBJ1-1,many,TRBV29-1,-,CSVDGRGSFFPEAFF,TGCAGCGTTGACGGCAGGGGCTCTTTCTTCCCTGAAGCTTTCTTT
TRBJ2-3,many,TRBV6-2/TRBV6-3,-,CASRDGTPDTQYF,TGTGCCAGCAGAGATGGGACTCCAGATACGCAGTATTTT
TRBJ2-7,many,TRBV28,-,CASSLRTAGFYEQYF,TGTGCCAGCAGTTTAAGGACAGCTGGCTTCTACGAGCAGTACTTC
TRBJ2-1,many,TRBV5-1,TRBD2,CASRLLAGGLDEQFF,TGCGCCAGCAGATTGCTAGCGGGGGGACTCGATGAGCAGTTCTTC
TRBJ2-1,few,TRBV12-5,-,CASGLASPFQSNNEQFF,TGTGCTAGTGGTTTGGCTTCCCCCTTCCAGAGCAACAATGAGCAGTTCTTC
TRBJ2-3,many,TRBV5-1,TRBD2,CASSKKLAGALDTQYF,TGCGCCAGCAGCAAGAAGCTAGCGGGGGCGTTAGATACGCAGTATTTT
TRBJ1-2,few,TRBV7-2,-,CASSVQGNYGYTF,TGTGCCAGCAGCGTACAGGGTAACTATGGCTACACCTTC
TRBJ2-3,many,TRBV12-3/TRBV12-4,TRBD2,CASSSLGRGVTDTQYF,TGTGCCAGCAGTTCCCTCGGGCGGGGGGTCACAGATACGCAGTATTTT
TRBJ2-5,-,TRBV7-9,-,CAGSAGEETQYF,TGTGCCGGTTCCGCAGGGGAAGAGACCCAGTACTTC
TRBJ1-2,many,TRBV7-8,-,CASSVKRVTANYGYTF,TGTGCCAGCAGCGTAAAAAGAGTGACAGCTAACTATGGCTACACCTTC
TRBJ1-1,-,TRBV7-9,-,CASSLDRDNTEAFF,TGTGCCAGCAGCTTAGACCGGGACAACACTGAAGCTTTCTTT
TRBJ1-3,-,TRBV10-2,TRBD1,CASGGQATSGSGNTIYF,TGCGCCAGTGGGGGACAGGCAACTTCAGGCTCTGGAAACACCATATATTTT
TRBJ1-1,many,TRBV20-1,-,CSARDRSVLRNTEAFF,TGCAGTGCTAGAGATCGGTCTGTTCTACGGAACACTGAAGCTTTCTTT
TRBJ2-5,many,TRBV20-1,-,CSAASLQGAQETQYF,TGCAGTGCCGCCTCCCTACAGGGAGCCCAAGAGACCCAGTACTTC
TRBJ1-1,few,TRBV20-1,TRBD1,CSARDGSGGGRAFF,TGCAGTGCTAGAGATGGCTCAGGGGGCGGGAGGGCTTTCTTT
TRBJ2-1,many,TRBV18,TRBD2,CASSPGTSGNEQFF,TGTGCCAGCTCACCCGGGACTAGCGGCAATGAGCAGTTCTTC
TRBJ1-1,-,TRBV2,TRBD1,CASLMMTGDTEAFF,TGTGCCAGCCTCATGATGACAGGGGACACTGAAGCTTTCTTT
TRBJ1-3,few,TRBV24-1,-,CATSASTGSGNTIYF,TGTGCCACCAGTGCGTCGACAGGTTCTGGAAACACCATATATTTT
TRBJ2-1,-,TRBV19,TRBD2,CASRAFSGTEQFF,TGTGCCAGCCGGGCTTTTAGCGGGACTGAGCAGTTCTTC
TRBJ2-3,-,TRBV11-2,-,CASSISGWSTDTQYF,TGTGCCAGCAGCATCTCCGGGTGGAGCACAGATACGCAGTATTTT
TRBJ1-1,-,TRBV28,-,CASSGLMVNTEAFF,TGTGCCAGCAGCGGTCTAATGGTGAACACTGAAGCTTTCTTT
TRBJ1-5,-,TRBV2,-,CATSGGSSNQPQHF,TGTGCCACCAGTGGCGGATCTAGCAATCAGCCCCAGCATTTT
TRBJ1-6,-,TRBV12-3/TRBV12-4,-,CASSLVPGNSPLHF,TGTGCCAGCAGTTTAGTGCCGGGGAATTCACCCCTCCACTTT
TRBJ1-2,few,TRBV20-1,-,CSAYFSGGPYGYTF,TGCAGTGCTTACTTTTCCGGGGGGCCCTATGGCTACACCTTC
TRBJ2-3,many,TRBV14,-,CASSQADRPGADTQYF,TGTGCCAGCAGCCAAGCCGACAGGCCCGGCGCAGATACGCAGTATTTT
TRBJ1-2,many,TRBV19,TRBD1,CASRPGQGDGYTF,TGTGCCAGTAGGCCGGGACAGGGAGACGGCTACACCTTC
TRBJ1-2,-,TRBV7-2,-,CASSLAWGTTGYTF,TGTGCCAGCAGCTTAGCGTGGGGGACAACCGGCTACACCTTC
TRBJ2-5,-,TRBV5-6,TRBD2,CASSLAGGGRNQETQYF,TGTGCCAGCAGCTTGGCCGGGGGGGGCCGAAATCAAGAGACCCAGTACTTC